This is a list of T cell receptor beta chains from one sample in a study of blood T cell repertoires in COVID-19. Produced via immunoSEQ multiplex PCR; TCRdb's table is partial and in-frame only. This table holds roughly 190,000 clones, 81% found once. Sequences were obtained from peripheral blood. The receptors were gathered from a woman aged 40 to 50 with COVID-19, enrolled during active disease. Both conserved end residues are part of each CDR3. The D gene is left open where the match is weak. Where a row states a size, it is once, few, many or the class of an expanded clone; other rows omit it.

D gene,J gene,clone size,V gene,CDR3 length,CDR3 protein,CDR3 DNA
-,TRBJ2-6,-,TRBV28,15,CASSPGGSGANVLTF,TGTGCCAGCAGTCCAGGGGGGTCTGGGGCCAACGTCCTGACTTTC
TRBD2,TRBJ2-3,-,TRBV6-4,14,CASRTSGGADTQYF,TGTGCCAGCAGGACTAGCGGGGGGGCAGATACGCAGTATTTT
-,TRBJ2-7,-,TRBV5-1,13,CASSLNSDSEQYF,TGCGCCAGCAGCTTGAACTCCGACTCCGAGCAGTACTTC
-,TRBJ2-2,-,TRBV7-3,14,CASSLVLNTGELFF,TGTGCCAGCAGCTTAGTCCTGAACACCGGGGAGCTGTTTTTT
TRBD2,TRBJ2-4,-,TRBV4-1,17,CASSQVGRGRERDIQYF,TGCGCCAGCAGCCAAGTGGGGCGAGGGCGGGAGAGGGACATTCAGTACTTC
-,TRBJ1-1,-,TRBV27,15,CASSLMGNMNTEAFF,TGTGCCAGCAGTTTAATGGGCAACATGAACACTGAAGCTTTCTTT
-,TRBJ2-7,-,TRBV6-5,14,CASSRVRLSYEQYF,TGTGCCAGCAGCCGGGTCCGTCTCTCCTACGAGCAGTACTTC
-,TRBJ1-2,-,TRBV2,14,CASSDARVEHGYTF,TGTGCCAGCAGTGACGCACGGGTTGAGCACGGCTACACCTTC
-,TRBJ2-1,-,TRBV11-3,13,CASSLVQGQEQFF,TGTGCCAGCAGCTTAGTTCAGGGGCAGGAGCAGTTCTTC
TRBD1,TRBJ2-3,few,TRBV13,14,CASTTGQGRDTQYF,TGTGCCAGCACCACGGGACAGGGGAGAGATACGCAGTATTTT
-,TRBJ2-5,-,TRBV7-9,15,CAGSSLVGKQETQYF,TGTGCCGGCAGCTCACTAGTGGGCAAACAAGAGACCCAGTACTTC
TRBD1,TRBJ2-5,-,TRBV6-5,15,CASKTGTGWVETQYF,TGTGCCAGCAAAACCGGGACAGGGTGGGTAGAGACCCAGTACTTC
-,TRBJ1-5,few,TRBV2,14,CASSDQGMGQPQHF,TGTGCCAGCAGTGACCAGGGAATGGGTCAGCCCCAGCATTTT
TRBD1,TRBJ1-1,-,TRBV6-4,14,CASRPQGMNTEAFF,TGTGCCAGCAGACCACAGGGGATGAACACTGAAGCTTTCTTT
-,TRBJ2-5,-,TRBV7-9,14,CASSDGKKGETQYF,TGTGCCAGCAGCGACGGCAAAAAGGGGGAGACCCAGTACTTC